The 8 T cell receptor beta chains reported below all come from one sample, sequenced in a study of spatial heterogeneity in lung cancer. Study conclusions and caveats: In tumors, expanded intratumoral alpha and beta TCR counts tracked mutation counts.

TCRdb re-analysed the 5' RACE reads in MiXCR, keeping a single row per CDR3 protein. The sample contains nearly 10,000 distinct CDR3 sequences, roughly 6.3% of which appear only once. Time point described: sample taken at primary tumor resection. Their antigens are not known. Sequenced here: lung tumor tissue, sampled at surgery. These receptors originate from a male donor with early-stage non-small cell lung cancer.

The table lists this clonotype with many counts. V is TRBV20-1 and J is TRBJ1-1; no clear D. The V end lost 1 base, the J end lost 1 base, and 7 bases lay between the germline ends. CDR3 length: 13 amino acids. Germline V gene lookup returns CDR1 DFQATT and CDR2 SNEGSKA (reference sequence). CDR3 bases: TGCAGTGCTAGAGTAAGGAGGAACACTGAAGCTTTCTTT. Translation gives CSARVRRNTEAFF.

The chain is built from TRBV20-1 and TRBJ2-3; 10 nucleotides align to TRBD2. The CDR3 sequence is 15 residues long. The ends lost 3 bases at V and 6 bases at J; junction bases unmatched: 9. Germline V lookup: CDR1 DFQATT, CDR2 SNEGSKA (reference sequence). CDR3 DNA: TGCAGTGCTAGGAATTTCCTAGCGGGAGTCGATACGCAGTATTTT. Translation gives CSARNFLAGVDTQYF.

This clonotype was picked up many times. The chain couples TRBV20-1 to TRBJ2-1; D gene uncertain. V was pared by 6 bases and J by 0 bases, with 18 bases between. Germline CDR1 DFQATT, CDR2 SNEGSKA (reference sequence). The CDR3 sequence is 16 residues long. The CDR3 region has the DNA TGCAGTGCCCCGACGACAAGCCTAATCTCCTACAATGAGCAGTTCTTC. Translation gives CSAPTTSLISYNEQFF.

This clonotype was recorded many times. The chain employs TRBV5-1 and TRBJ2-3; 7 bases map to TRBD2. The CDR3 totals 14 residues. From germline, CDR1 is SGHRS and CDR2 YFSETQ. The V segment lost 4 bases and the J segment 2 bases; nucleotides outside the gene matches: 4. CDR3 amino acids: CASSKSGITDTQYF. The DNA of the CDR3 is TGCGCCAGCAGCAAAAGCGGGATCACAGATACGCAGTATTTT.

This clonotype was detected ten times or more. The chain employs TRBV28 and TRBJ2-1; tentatively, D is TRBD1 (6 bases). Looked up from germline, CDR1 is MDHEN and CDR2 is SYDVKM. Trimming cost V 2 bases and J 11 bases, with 10 bases left between them. CDR3 length: 12 residues. CDR3 DNA: TGTGCCAGCAGTTTAGAAGGGGGAAAGCAGTTCTTC. Translating it yields CASSLEGGKQFF.

This clonotype was seen ten or more times. The chain has TRBV11-2 and TRBJ2-5; possibly TRBD1 for D (6 bases). Trimming cost V 5 bases and J 2 bases, with 15 bases left between them. This CDR3 has 15 residues. Looked up from germline, CDR1 is SGHAT and CDR2 is FQNNGV. CDR3 protein: CASSRTRGTQETQYF. CDR3 DNA: TGTGCCAGCAGCCGTACCCGAGGGACACAAGAGACCCAGTACTTC.

This clonotype was seen repeatedly, ten times or more. The chain couples TRBV28 to TRBJ2-5; 9 bases match TRBD2. V trimming: 8 bases; J trimming: 5 bases; junction bases outside the gene matches: 9. Per germline, CDR1 MDHEN and CDR2 SYDVKM. CDR3 length: 14 amino acids. CDR3: CASLLAGGLETQYF. The CDR3 region has the DNA TGTGCCAGCCTTCTGGCGGGGGGGCTTGAGACCCAGTACTTC.

The genes are TRBV28 and TRBJ2-1; D is ambiguous. Per the germline V gene, CDR1 is MDHEN and CDR2 is SYDVKM. Deletions cut 3 bases from V and 10 bases from J, with 7 bases between. CDR3 size: 11 residues. This chain's CDR3 is CASSFPTEQFF. CDR3 nucleotide sequence: TGTGCCAGCAGTTTTCCGACAGAGCAGTTCTTC.